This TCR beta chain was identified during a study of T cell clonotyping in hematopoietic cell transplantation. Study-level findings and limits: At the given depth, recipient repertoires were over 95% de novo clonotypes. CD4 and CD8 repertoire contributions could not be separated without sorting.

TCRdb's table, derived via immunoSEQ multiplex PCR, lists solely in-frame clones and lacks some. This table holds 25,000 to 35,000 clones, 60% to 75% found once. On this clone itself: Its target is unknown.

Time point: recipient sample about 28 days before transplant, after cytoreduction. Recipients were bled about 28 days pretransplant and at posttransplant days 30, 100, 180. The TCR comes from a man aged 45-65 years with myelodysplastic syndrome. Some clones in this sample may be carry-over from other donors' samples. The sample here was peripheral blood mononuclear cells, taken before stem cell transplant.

CDR3 residues: CASAILESSYEQYF. The CDR3 DNA follows: TGTGCCAGCGCCATACTTGAAAGCTCCTACGAGCAGTACTTC. This chain connects TRBV2 to TRBJ2-7; D is ambiguous. V shed 8 bases and J shed 0 bases, with 14 bases lying between them. This CDR3 is 14 amino acids long. Germline assignment: CDR1 SNHLY and CDR2 FYNNEI.